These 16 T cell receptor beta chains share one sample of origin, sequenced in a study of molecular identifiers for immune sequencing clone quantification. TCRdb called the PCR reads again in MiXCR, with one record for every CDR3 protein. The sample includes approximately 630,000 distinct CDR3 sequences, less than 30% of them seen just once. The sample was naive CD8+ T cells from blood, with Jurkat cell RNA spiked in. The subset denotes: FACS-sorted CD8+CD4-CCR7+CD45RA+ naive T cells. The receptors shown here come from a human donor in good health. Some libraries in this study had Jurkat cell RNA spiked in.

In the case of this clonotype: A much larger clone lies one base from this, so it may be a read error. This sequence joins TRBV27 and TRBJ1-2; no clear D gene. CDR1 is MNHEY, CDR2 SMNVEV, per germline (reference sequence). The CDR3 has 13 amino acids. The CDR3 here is CASSSPDREGCTF. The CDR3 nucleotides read TGTGCCAGCAGTTCCCCGGACCGGGAAGGCTGCACCTTC.

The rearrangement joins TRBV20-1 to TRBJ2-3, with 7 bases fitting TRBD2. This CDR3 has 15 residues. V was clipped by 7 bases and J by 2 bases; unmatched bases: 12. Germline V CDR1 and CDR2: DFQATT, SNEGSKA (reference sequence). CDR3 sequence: CSVGGIGGNTDTQYF. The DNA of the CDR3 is TGCAGTGTCGGGGGGATTGGGGGGAACACAGATACGCAGTATTTT.

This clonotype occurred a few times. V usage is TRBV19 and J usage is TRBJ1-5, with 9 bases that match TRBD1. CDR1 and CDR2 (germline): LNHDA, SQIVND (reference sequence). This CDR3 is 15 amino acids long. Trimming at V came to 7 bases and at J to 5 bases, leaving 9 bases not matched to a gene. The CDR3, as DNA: TGTGCCAGTATTGATCGGGACAGGGTAGATCAGCCCCAGCATTTT. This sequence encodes CASIDRDRVDQPQHF.

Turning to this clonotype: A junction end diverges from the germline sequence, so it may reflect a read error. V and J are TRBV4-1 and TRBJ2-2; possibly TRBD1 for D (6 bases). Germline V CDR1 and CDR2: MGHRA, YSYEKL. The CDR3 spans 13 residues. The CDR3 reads CASSQVVVGGLFF. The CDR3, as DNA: TGCGCCAGCAGCCAGGTGGTCGTAGGGGGGCTGTTTTTT.

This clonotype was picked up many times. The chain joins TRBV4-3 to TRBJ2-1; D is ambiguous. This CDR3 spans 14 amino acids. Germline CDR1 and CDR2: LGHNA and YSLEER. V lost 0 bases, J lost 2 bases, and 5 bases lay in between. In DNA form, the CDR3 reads TGCGCCAGCAGCCAAGACCGGGCCTACAATGAGCAGTTCTTC. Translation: CASSQDRAYNEQFF.

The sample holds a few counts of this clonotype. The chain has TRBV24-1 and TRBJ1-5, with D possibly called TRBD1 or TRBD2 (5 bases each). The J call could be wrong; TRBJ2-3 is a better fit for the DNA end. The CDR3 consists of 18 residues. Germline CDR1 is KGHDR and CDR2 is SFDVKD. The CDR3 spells CATNVRTGRTLGNQPQYF. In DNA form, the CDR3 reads TGTGCCACCAACGTAAGAACGGGGCGAACCTTGGGGAATCAGCCCCAGTATTTT.

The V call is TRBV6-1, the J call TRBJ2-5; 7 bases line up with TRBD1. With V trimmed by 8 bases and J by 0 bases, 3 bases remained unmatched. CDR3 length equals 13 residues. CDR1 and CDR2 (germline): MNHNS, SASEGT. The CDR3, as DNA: TGTGCCAGCCGGGACAGCCACCAAGAGACCCAGTACTTC. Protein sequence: CASRDSHQETQYF.

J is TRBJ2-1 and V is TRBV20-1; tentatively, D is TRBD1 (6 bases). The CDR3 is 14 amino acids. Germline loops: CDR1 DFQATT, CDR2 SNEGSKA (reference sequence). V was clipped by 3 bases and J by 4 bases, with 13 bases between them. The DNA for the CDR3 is TGCAGTGCTAGCGGTGGGGGCGTTTACAATGAGCAGTTCTTC. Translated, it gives CSASGGGVYNEQFF.

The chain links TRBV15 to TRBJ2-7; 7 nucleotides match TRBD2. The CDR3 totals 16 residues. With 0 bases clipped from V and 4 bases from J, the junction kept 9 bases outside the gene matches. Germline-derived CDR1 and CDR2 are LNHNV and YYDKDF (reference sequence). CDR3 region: CATSRDNLVGGYEQYF. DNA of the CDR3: TGTGCCACCAGCAGAGATAATCTAGTGGGAGGGTACGAGCAGTACTTC.

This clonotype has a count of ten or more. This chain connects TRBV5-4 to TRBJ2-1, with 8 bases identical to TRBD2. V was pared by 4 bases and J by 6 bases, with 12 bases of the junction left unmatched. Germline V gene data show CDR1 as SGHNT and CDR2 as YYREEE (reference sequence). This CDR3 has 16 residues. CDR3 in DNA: TGTGCCAGCAGCCCCGGGGGTAGCGGGATCATCAATGAGCAGTTCTTC. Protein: CASSPGGSGIINEQFF.

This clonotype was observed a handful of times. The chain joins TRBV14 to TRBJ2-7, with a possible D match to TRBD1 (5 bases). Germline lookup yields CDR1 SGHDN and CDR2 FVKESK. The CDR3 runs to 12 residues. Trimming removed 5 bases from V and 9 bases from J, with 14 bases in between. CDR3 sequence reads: CASSSYPGMQYF. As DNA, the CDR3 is TGTGCCAGCAGCAGTTACCCAGGGATGCAGTACTTC.

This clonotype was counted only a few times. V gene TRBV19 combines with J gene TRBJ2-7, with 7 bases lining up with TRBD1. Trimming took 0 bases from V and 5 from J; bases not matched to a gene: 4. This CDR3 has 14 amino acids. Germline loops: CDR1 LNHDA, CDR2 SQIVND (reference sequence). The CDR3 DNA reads TGTGCCAGTAGTATAGATCTGAGGGGGCACGAGCAGTACTTC. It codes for CASSIDLRGHEQYF.

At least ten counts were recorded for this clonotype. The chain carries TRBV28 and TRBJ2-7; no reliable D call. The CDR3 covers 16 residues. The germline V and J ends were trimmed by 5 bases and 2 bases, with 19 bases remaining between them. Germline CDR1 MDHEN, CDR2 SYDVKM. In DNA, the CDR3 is TGTGCCAGCAGTCCGACACGAACATCGGTAACCTACGAGCAGTACTTC. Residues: CASSPTRTSVTYEQYF.

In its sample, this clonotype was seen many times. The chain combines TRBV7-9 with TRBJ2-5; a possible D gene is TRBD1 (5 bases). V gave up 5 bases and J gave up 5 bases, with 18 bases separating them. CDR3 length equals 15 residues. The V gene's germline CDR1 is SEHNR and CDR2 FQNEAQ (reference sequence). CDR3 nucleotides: TGTGCCAGCAGCCAGACAACAGGCCTCCGGGAGACCCAGTACTTC. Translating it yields CASSQTTGLRETQYF.

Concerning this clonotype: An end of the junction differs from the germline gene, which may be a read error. The CDR3 region has the DNA TGTGCCCGCAGCAAGGACAGGCTTGAAGCTTTCTTT. Its translation is CARSKDRLEAFF. The rearrangement joins TRBV6-2 or TRBV6-3 to TRBJ1-1; 7 bases agree with TRBD1. Germline values: CDR1 MNHEY, CDR2 SVGEGT. The CDR3 is 12 amino acids.

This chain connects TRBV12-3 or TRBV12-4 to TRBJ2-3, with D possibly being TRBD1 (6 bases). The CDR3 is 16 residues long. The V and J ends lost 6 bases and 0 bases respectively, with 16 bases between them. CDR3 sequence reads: CASRSDRSPSTDTQYF. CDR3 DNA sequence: TGTGCCAGCAGATCGGACAGATCTCCTAGCACAGATACGCAGTATTTT.